Sequencing of this TCR beta chain was carried out in a study of CD8+CD57+ T cells in acquired aplastic anemia. The CDR3 is 13 amino acids. CDR1 is SNHLY, CDR2 FYNNEI, per germline. With 2 bases removed from V and 4 bases from J, the gap between germline ends came to 8 bases. Profiling of TCR beta VDJ combinations and CDR3 sequences used genomic DNA as template. TCRdb re-derived calls from the reads in MiXCR, one entry per CDR3 protein. The data hold hundreds of thousands of distinct CDR3 sequences, with about a third observed a single time. Those patients picked for sequencing had displayed CD8+CD57+ cell expansion on flow cytometry. Many counts were recorded for this clonotype.

Material: sorted CD4+, CD8+, or CD8+CD57+ T cells (not recorded which) from PBMCs. The TCR comes from a human donor with aplastic anemia. The chain recombines TRBV2 with TRBJ1-2; D gene unclear. The CDR3: CASSEHSLYGYTF. The DNA of the CDR3 is TGTGCCAGCAGTGAACACAGCCTCTATGGCTACACCTTC.